This TCR beta chain originates from a study of cytomegalovirus exposure and HLA in healthy donors. PCR involved 60 Vbeta and 13 Jbeta primers. Some clones are missing from TCRdb's copy, which holds only in-frame ones; the method was immunoSEQ multiplex PCR. The table lists around 230,000 clones, roughly 73% of them singletons. Study conclusions and caveats: Within an earlier analysis, most TCR beta V segments proved productive either about 90% or about 30% of the time. The authors later found most CMV-associated TCR beta chains appeared HLA-restricted.

With regard to this clone: Its antigen remains unknown.

From germline, CDR1 is ENHRY and CDR2 SYGVKD. The ends were cut back, 6 bases at V and 6 bases at J, with 15 bases in the middle. The CDR3 is made up of 14 amino acids. The sequenced sample was PBMCs. This chain links TRBV10-3 with TRBJ1-3; D may be TRBD1 (6 bases). The sequence was obtained from a boy younger than 18 in good health and CMV-seronegative. The CDR3 here is CAIRIQGEENTIYF. The CDR3 coding sequence is TGTGCCATCAGGATACAGGGAGAAGAAAACACCATATATTTT.